This TCR beta chain appears in the sequencing data of a study of shared clonotypes between healthy human individuals. CDR3 length: 13 amino acids. The J segment lost 10 bases and the V segment lost 3 bases, leaving 6 bases of the junction unmatched. The germline V gene has CDR1 SGHNT and CDR2 YYREEE (reference sequence). Generated by immunoSEQ multiplex PCR, the TCRdb table keeps only in-frame clones and is missing some. The sample holds 980,000 or so clones; 60% to 85% are singletons and the top ten take around 1.5%. Source material: memory CD4+ T cells sorted from blood. Specified subset: CD45RA-negative fraction. The chain uses TRBV5-4 and TRBJ2-1; 8 bases map to TRBD1. The TCR was taken from a man aged 18 to 30 in good health. Here the CDR3 reads CASSSNRDREQFF. In DNA, the CDR3 is TGTGCCAGCAGCTCAAACCGGGACAGGGAGCAGTTCTTC.